Below are 18 T cell receptor beta chains sequenced from a single sample in a study of CXCR3-negative and CXCR3-positive naive CD8 T cells. Their target antigens are unknown. Through 5' RACE with UMI labels, the TRB cDNA libraries were prepared. Following a re-call of the 5' RACE reads, TCRdb has one entry per CDR3 protein and lacks DNA. The sample includes 75,000 to 90,000 distinct CDR3 sequences. Whole-study findings and limits: Hydrophobicity was higher for TRB CDR3s found in CXCR3-positive naive cells than in CXCR3-negative naive cells.

The specimen sequenced was naive CXCR3+ CD8+ T cells from blood. Subset here: CD45RO-CCR7+CD27+CD95- naive CD8+ T cells expressing CXCR3 (TNR3+). These receptors all stem from a human donor in good health. Some clones in this sample may be carry-over from other donors' samples.

The chain joins TRBV7-2 to TRBJ2-7; TCRdb names TRBD1, which stays unverified in the absence of DNA. Germline V gives CDR1 SGHTA, CDR2 FQGNSA. The CDR3 has 17 amino acids. The chain's CDR3 is CASSLGSGSLSSYEQYF.

The V gene is TRBV28, the J gene TRBJ2-3; TCRdb reports TRBD1, a call that lacks DNA to check it against. Per the germline V gene, CDR1 is MDHEN and CDR2 is SYDVKM. The CDR3 is 18 residues long. The CDR3 protein is CASSLQNRVQWPTDTQYF.

The CDR3 protein is CSARDSGTGILGYNEQFF. J is TRBJ2-1 and V is TRBV20-1; TCRdb returns TRBD1, unconfirmable since there is no DNA. Germline V lookup: CDR1 DFQATT, CDR2 SNEGSKA (reference sequence). There are 18 residues in the CDR3.

CDR3 amino acids: CASSIQRTGGGEQFF. The chain links TRBV7-8 to TRBJ2-1; the D call from TCRdb, TRBD1, cannot be confirmed without DNA. This CDR3 region has 15 residues. Germline CDR1 reads SGHVS; CDR2 reads FQNEAQ.

The chain is built from TRBV12-3 or TRBV12-4 and TRBJ1-6; the TRBD1 assignment by TCRdb is unverifiable without DNA. The CDR3 is 12 amino acids. The CDR3 sequence: CASSPGTLPLHF.

This chain links TRBV4-1 with TRBJ2-3; without DNA, the TCRdb call of TRBD2 cannot be checked. This CDR3 has 18 residues. In germline, CDR1 is MGHRA, CDR2 YSYEKL. The CDR3 spells CASSHPSGLAGSTDTQYF.

The genes are TRBV20-1 and TRBJ2-7. The germline V gene encodes CDR1 DFQATT and CDR2 SNEGSKA (reference sequence). The CDR3 has 14 amino acids. The CDR3 sequence: CSARDHTRSYEQYF.

The rearrangement uses TRBV5-1 and TRBJ2-7; TCRdb proposes TRBD2, but this gene call is untestable without DNA. CDR3 length: 15 residues. Germline V CDR1 and CDR2: SGHRS, YFSETQ. The CDR3 region is CASSLERGLAYEQYF.

The chain recombines TRBV5-1 with TRBJ1-2; absent DNA, TCRdb's TRBD1 call cannot be checked. CDR1 is SGHRS, CDR2 YFSETQ, per germline. The CDR3 length is 20 residues. CDR3 sequence reads: CASSKREYAGTGRPGGGYTF. The variable domain in full, completed from reference TRBV5-1 and TRBJ1-2, reads KAGVTQTPRYLIKTRGQQVTLSCSPISGHRSVSWYQQTPGQGLQFLFEYFSETQRNKGNFPGRFSGRQFSNSRSEMNVSTLELGDSALYLCASSKREYAGTGRPGGGYTFGSGTRLTVV.

The rearrangement uses TRBV15 and TRBJ2-3; absent DNA, TCRdb's TRBD2 call cannot be checked. The CDR3 runs 13 residues. Per germline, CDR1 LNHNV and CDR2 YYDKDF (reference sequence). The CDR3 is CATEAGPSDTQYF.

The V and J genes are TRBV7-6 and TRBJ2-1; TCRdb lists TRBD2, though no DNA is available to test this call. Germline lookup yields CDR1 SGHVS and CDR2 FNYEAQ. The CDR3 sequence is 17 residues long. The CDR3 region is CASSSKLTSGRRNEQFF. Filled out from reference TRBV7-6 and TRBJ2-1, the complete variable domain reads GAGVSQSPRYKVTKRGQDVALRCDPISGHVSLYWYRQALGQGPEFLTYFNYEAQQDKSGLPNDRFSAERPEGSISTLTIQRTEQRDSAMYRCASSSKLTSGRRNEQFFGPGTRLTVL.

V gene TRBV6-1 combines with J gene TRBJ1-5. CDR3 length equals 15 residues. Germline-derived CDR1 and CDR2 are MNHNS and SASEGT. CDR3 protein: CASSDAREGNQPQHF.

The chain couples TRBV29-1 to TRBJ2-3. Looked up from germline, CDR1 is SQVTM and CDR2 is ANQGSEA. The CDR3 length is 12 residues. CDR3 sequence reads: CSVDRLEDTQYF.

CDR3: CSARDRRFQETQYF. The V gene is TRBV20-1, the J gene TRBJ2-5. Looked up from germline, CDR1 is DFQATT and CDR2 is SNEGSKA (reference sequence). CDR3 size: 14 residues.

V is TRBV5-1 and J is TRBJ2-7. The CDR3 is made up of 13 amino acids. Germline loops: CDR1 SGHRS, CDR2 YFSETQ. CDR3 amino acids: CASSPTDTYEQYF.

The chain combines TRBV4-1 with TRBJ2-3; TCRdb's D call of TRBD2 is untestable without DNA. The CDR3 extends over 18 amino acids. CDR1 and CDR2 (germline): MGHRA, YSYEKL. The CDR3 region is CASSQGDQTSGSRDTQYF.

The chain is built from TRBV20-1 and TRBJ2-3; TCRdb picks TRBD2, but there is no DNA to check that call. Germline CDR1 DFQATT, CDR2 SNEGSKA (reference sequence). The CDR3 is made up of 19 amino acids. CDR3 sequence: CSARVPWRANRGGTDTQYF.

The chain is built from TRBV28 and TRBJ2-7; TCRdb lists TRBD1, though no DNA is available to test this call. The CDR3 is made up of 15 amino acids. Germline lookup yields CDR1 MDHEN and CDR2 SYDVKM. CDR3 amino acids: CASSYTGDQTYEQYF.